The 24 T cell receptor beta chains below were found in one sample sequenced in a study of CD8 T cells in Susac syndrome. With random hexamers, roughly 0.45 to 1 ug RNA was reverse transcribed. Each CDR3 protein is one row after TCRdb ran MiXCR on the immunoSEQ multiplex PCR reads. The sample carries under 200,000 distinct CDR3 sequences, 94% recorded once. The specimen was CD4+ T cells from PBMCs. The receptors were sampled from a human donor with Susac syndrome.

The chain has TRBV20-1 and TRBJ2-1; TRBD1 aligns across 7 bases. This CDR3 is built from 16 residues. With 4 bases clipped from V and 0 bases from J, the junction kept 9 bases outside the gene matches. Germline loops: CDR1 DFQATT, CDR2 SNEGSKA (reference sequence). The CDR3 region is CSATPRDSSSYNEQFF. The CDR3 nucleotides read TGCAGTGCTACCCCCAGGGACAGCTCCTCCTACAATGAGCAGTTCTTC.

This clonotype occurred a few times. The rearrangement links TRBV11-2 to TRBJ2-3; possibly TRBD1 for D (5 bases). Trimming took off 3 bases at V and 0 bases at J, with 7 bases between the two ends. The CDR3 contains 14 residues. CDR1 and CDR2 from the germline V gene are SGHAT and FQNNGV. CDR3 loop: CASSLTASTDTQYF. DNA for the CDR3: TGTGCCAGCAGCTTGACAGCTAGCACAGATACGCAGTATTTT. The full variable domain, completed using reference TRBV11-2 and TRBJ2-3, is EAGVAQSPRYKIIEKRQSVAFWCNPISGHATLYWYQQILGQGPKLLIQFQNNGVVDDSQLPKDRFSAERLKGVDSTLKIQPAKLEDSAVYLCASSLTASTDTQYFGPGTRLTVL.

The V and J genes are TRBV7-8 and TRBJ1-2; D remains unclear. This CDR3 spans 13 amino acids. V dropped 5 bases and J dropped 4 bases, with 11 bases sitting between them. The germline gives CDR1 SGHVS, CDR2 FQNEAQ. This CDR3 reads CASSQTNLYGYTF. CDR3 nucleotides: TGTGCCAGCAGCCAAACTAACCTCTATGGCTACACCTTC.

This rearrangement joins TRBV3-1 to TRBJ2-1; 11 bases are shared with TRBD2. The length of the CDR3 is 13 residues. Germline lookup yields CDR1 LGHDT and CDR2 YNNKEL (reference sequence). With V trimmed by 6 bases and J by 6 bases, 1 base remained unmatched. The CDR3 sequence: CASRLAGGNEQFF. The CDR3 DNA is TGTGCCAGCAGGCTAGCGGGGGGCAATGAGCAGTTCTTC.

The chain carries TRBV12-3 or TRBV12-4 and TRBJ2-3, with D hard to call. The length of the CDR3 is 11 residues. V was clipped by 7 bases and J by 7 bases, with 9 bases between them. This CDR3 reads CASTMEYTQYF. Here the CDR3 DNA reads TGTGCCAGCACCATGGAGTATACGCAGTATTTT.

The chain links TRBV5-1 to TRBJ2-1, with TRBD1 matching 8 bases. V lost 1 base and J lost 3; bases outside the gene matches: 3. Germline CDR1 is SGHRS and CDR2 is YFSETQ. The CDR3 is made up of 15 amino acids. The CDR3 here is CASSLSGGIYNEQFF. The CDR3 bases are TGCGCCAGCAGCTTGTCAGGGGGCATCTACAATGAGCAGTTCTTC.

The chain joins TRBV14 to TRBJ1-1; D is undetermined. CDR1 is SGHDN, CDR2 FVKESK, per germline. CDR3 length: 13 amino acids. V was shortened by 4 bases and J by 3 bases, with 9 bases between the two germline ends. CDR3 sequence reads: CASSRFGDTEAFF. Written as DNA, the CDR3 is TGTGCCAGCAGCCGATTCGGGGACACTGAAGCTTTCTTT.

This clonotype was counted between two and nine times. This chain joins TRBV11-2 and TRBJ2-1; 9 nucleotides line up with TRBD2. CDR3 length: 15 residues. V shed 2 bases, J shed 7 bases, and the junction held 6 bases outside the gene matches. CDR1 is SGHAT and CDR2 is FQNNGV in the germline V gene. The CDR3, as DNA: TGTGCCAGCAGCTTAAGGGCGGGGGGGAATAATGAGCAGTTCTTC. Protein product: CASSLRAGGNNEQFF.

V gene TRBV2 combines with J gene TRBJ1-2; no clear D. The germline CDR1 and CDR2 sequences are SNHLY and FYNNEI. This CDR3 has 18 amino acids. Between the trimmed V and J ends, which lost 8 bases and 2 bases, there was a span of 27 bases. The CDR3 loop is CASEGLKNSGRRNYGYTF. The DNA of the CDR3 is TGTGCCAGCGAAGGTCTAAAGAATAGTGGACGTAGAAACTATGGCTACACCTTC.

This rearrangement joins TRBV5-6 to TRBJ2-7; D not resolved. Germline lookup yields CDR1 SGHDT and CDR2 YYEEEE. This CDR3 is 12 amino acids long. V lost 6 bases, J lost 3 bases, and 10 bases lay in between. The CDR3 is CASTEDGYEQYF. DNA for the CDR3: TGTGCCAGCACCGAGGACGGCTACGAGCAGTACTTC. The complete variable domain, with remaining parts taken from reference TRBV5-6 and TRBJ2-7, reads DAGVTQSPTHLIKTRGQQVTLRCSPKSGHDTVSWYQQALGQGPQFIFQYYEEEERQRGNFPDRFSGHQFPNYSSELNVNALLLGDSALYLCASTEDGYEQYFGPGTRLTVT.

This chain joins TRBV28 and TRBJ2-1; D possibly matches TRBD1 or TRBD2 (5 bases each). With 8 bases removed from V and 10 bases from J, the gap between germline ends came to 18 bases. The length of the CDR3 is 13 residues. Germline V gives CDR1 MDHEN, CDR2 SYDVKM. CDR3 sequence reads: CASRREGPGEQFF. The CDR3 DNA reads as TGTGCCAGCCGCCGTGAGGGGCCGGGCGAGCAGTTCTTC.

This clonotype was counted between two and nine times. The rearrangement links TRBV7-2 to TRBJ2-1; 9 nucleotides match TRBD2. Germline V gene sequence: CDR1 SGHTA, CDR2 FQGNSA. The V segment lost 1 base and the J segment 7 bases; nucleotides outside the gene matches: 2. The CDR3 is 14 residues long. CDR3 bases: TGTGCCAGCAGCTTAGGCCTAGCGGGGAATGAGCAGTTCTTC. Its translation: CASSLGLAGNEQFF.

This chain uses TRBV4-2 with TRBJ2-6, with 10 bases lining up with TRBD2. With 4 bases clipped from V and 2 bases from J, the junction kept 11 bases outside the gene matches. The CDR3 contains 19 residues. Germline V lookup: CDR1 LGHNA, CDR2 YNFKEQ. The CDR3 nucleotides are TGTGCCAGCAGCCGAAATACCGGGACTAGCGTCGCTGGGGCCAACGTCCTGACTTTC. Its translation is CASSRNTGTSVAGANVLTF.

V is TRBV7-2 and J is TRBJ2-5, with 11 bases lining up with TRBD2. The ends lost 4 bases at V and 4 bases at J; junction bases unmatched: 2. The germline V gene has CDR1 SGHTA and CDR2 FQGNSA. The CDR3 consists of 14 residues. Here the CDR3 reads CASSSTSGAETQYF. The CDR3 DNA follows: TGTGCCAGCAGCTCGACTAGCGGGGCAGAGACCCAGTACTTC.

The chain's CDR3 is CASSLRGQGGSREAFF. Written as DNA, the CDR3 is TGTGCCAGCAGCTTACGGGGACAAGGCGGAAGTAGAGAAGCTTTCTTT. The rearrangement joins TRBV7-8 to TRBJ1-1, with D tentatively TRBD1 (6 bases). V lost 2 bases and J 8 bases, leaving 21 bases between the germline ends. CDR1 and CDR2 from the germline V gene are SGHVS and FQNEAQ. The CDR3 covers 16 residues. The full variable domain, its missing parts supplied by reference TRBV7-8 and TRBJ1-1, is GAGVSQSPRYKVAKRGQDVALRCDPISGHVSLFWYQQALGQGPEFLTYFQNEAQLDKSGLPSDRFFAERPEGSVSTLKIQRTQQEDSAVYLCASSLRGQGGSREAFFGQGTRLTVV.

The V and J genes are TRBV2 and TRBJ2-3; the match to TRBD2 covers 10 bases. CDR3 length equals 15 residues. The junction had 12 bases not matched to a gene; V was cut back by 1 base and J by 14 bases. Per the germline V gene, CDR1 is SNHLY and CDR2 is FYNNEI. The CDR3 reads CASSEVRTSGSFLYF. Here the CDR3 DNA reads TGTGCCAGCAGTGAAGTCCGGACTAGCGGAAGTTTTTTGTATTTT. Full variable domain (outside the CDR3, taken from reference TRBV2 and TRBJ2-3): EPEVTQTPSHQVTQMGQEVILRCVPISNHLYFYWYRQILGQKVEFLVSFYNNEISEKSEIFDDQFSVERPDGSNFTLKIRSTKLEDSAMYFCASSEVRTSGSFLYFGPGTRLTVL.

The chain has TRBV29-1 and TRBJ1-2, with 9 nucleotides matching TRBD1. The CDR3 sequence is 12 residues long. In germline, CDR1 is SQVTM, CDR2 ANQGSEA. After removal of 4 bases from V and 4 bases from J, the junction contained 1 base not matched to a gene. The CDR3 loop reads CSVGTGVYGYTF. The CDR3 bases are TGCAGCGTTGGGACAGGGGTCTATGGCTACACCTTC.

This rearrangement joins TRBV2 to TRBJ2-1, with 9 bases that match TRBD2. The CDR3 spans 12 residues. CDR1 SNHLY and CDR2 FYNNEI come from the germline V gene. V was pared by 8 bases and J by 8 bases, with 4 bases of the junction left unmatched. This CDR3 is CASLWTSDEQFF. CDR3 sequence (DNA): TGTGCCAGCCTTTGGACTAGCGATGAGCAGTTCTTC.

V gene TRBV25-1 combines with J gene TRBJ1-2, with D possibly matching TRBD1 (6 bases). V lost 1 base, J lost 3 bases, and 12 bases lay in between. The CDR3 has 15 amino acids. Looked up from germline, CDR1 is MGHDK and CDR2 is SYGVNS. Written as DNA, the CDR3 is TGTGCCAGCAGTGAATGGGGGCGGCGAGACTATGGCTACACCTTC. It yields the protein CASSEWGRRDYGYTF.

The J gene is TRBJ2-7, the V gene TRBV20-1, with D maybe TRBD1 (6 bases). This CDR3 has 12 residues. Germline V gene data show CDR1 as DFQATT and CDR2 as SNEGSKA (reference sequence). Trimming removed 2 bases from V and 2 bases from J, with 7 bases in between. The CDR3 sequence: CSARNRAYEQYF. The CDR3 region has the DNA TGCAGTGCTAGAAACAGGGCCTACGAGCAGTACTTC.

This chain links TRBV6-2 or TRBV6-3 with TRBJ2-7; tentatively, D is TRBD1 (6 bases). This CDR3 is built from 12 residues. V gave up 10 bases and J gave up 0 bases, with 10 bases separating them. The germline V gene encodes CDR1 MNHEY and CDR2 SVGEGT. The CDR3 sequence is CATSDSSYEQYF. DNA of the CDR3: TGTGCCACCTCGGACAGCTCCTACGAGCAGTACTTC.

V is TRBV25-1 and J is TRBJ2-1; 9 bases fit TRBD1. Looked up from germline, CDR1 is MGHDK and CDR2 is SYGVNS. This CDR3 comprises 14 residues. V shed 4 bases, J shed 4 bases, and the junction held 2 bases outside the gene matches. Here the CDR3 reads CASSGDRGYNEQFF. CDR3 bases: TGTGCCAGCAGTGGAGACAGGGGGTACAATGAGCAGTTCTTC.

The V gene is TRBV29-1, the J gene TRBJ2-2; D is possibly TRBD1 (5 bases). This CDR3 region has 13 residues. V gave up 3 bases and J gave up 6 bases, with 11 bases separating them. Per germline, CDR1 SQVTM and CDR2 ANQGSEA. For the CDR3, the DNA is TGCAGCGTTGACAGGGTCGAATCCGGGGAGCTGTTTTTT. Translated: CSVDRVESGELFF.

The chain uses TRBV7-9 and TRBJ1-4; 9 bases match TRBD1. Trimming removed 3 bases from V and 6 bases from J; junction bases left unmatched: 2. The CDR3 runs 14 residues. Germline V lookup: CDR1 SEHNR, CDR2 FQNEAQ (reference sequence). The CDR3 nucleotides read TGTGCCAGCAGCTTGGACAGGGGTGATGAAAAACTGTTTTTT. It encodes CASSLDRGDEKLFF.